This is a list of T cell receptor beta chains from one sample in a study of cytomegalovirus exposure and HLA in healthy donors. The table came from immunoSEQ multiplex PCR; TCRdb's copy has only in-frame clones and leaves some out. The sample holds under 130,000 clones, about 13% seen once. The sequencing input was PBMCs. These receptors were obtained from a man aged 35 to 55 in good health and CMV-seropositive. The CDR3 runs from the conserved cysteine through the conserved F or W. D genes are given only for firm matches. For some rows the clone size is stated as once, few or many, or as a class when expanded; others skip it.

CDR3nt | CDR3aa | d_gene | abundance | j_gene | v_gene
TGCGCCAGCAGCCCCACCACTCTAGAGAACAATGAGCAGTTCTTC | CASSPTTLENNEQFF | NA | few | TRBJ2-1 | TRBV4-1
TGTGCCAGCAGCCTCGACTTGGGCATTCAGTACTTC | CASSLDLGIQYF | NA | NA | TRBJ2-4 | TRBV2
TGTGCCAGCAGCCTCGGAGGGGGCAGTGGAGAGACCCAGTACTTC | CASSLGGGSGETQYF | NA | few | TRBJ2-5 | TRBV9
TGCGCCAGCAGCCAAGATGGGCGGGGCCAAGAGACCCAGTACTTC | CASSQDGRGQETQYF | NA | NA | TRBJ2-5 | TRBV4-1
TGTGCCAGCAGTTACTCACAGGGGGATGGCACAGATACGCAGTATTTT | CASSYSQGDGTDTQYF | TRBD1 | few | TRBJ2-3 | TRBV6-5
TGTGCCAGCAGCTTAGTCCTAGCGGGGGACCAAGAGACCCAGTACTTC | CASSLVLAGDQETQYF | TRBD2 | NA | TRBJ2-5 | TRBV7-9
TGTGCCAGCAGCCCTTCTGGACTAGCGAGAGTGTACGAGCAGTACTTC | CASSPSGLARVYEQYF | TRBD2 | few | TRBJ2-7 | TRBV2
TGTGCCAGTAGCCCCGGGACTTCTGACTTCGAAGATACGCAGTATTTT | CASSPGTSDFEDTQYF | NA | NA | TRBJ2-3 | TRBV19
TGTGCCAGCAGCTTAGTGACAGGCCGCAATCAGCCCCAGCATTTT | CASSLVTGRNQPQHF | NA | NA | TRBJ1-5 | TRBV7-2
TGCGCCAGCAGCGCGACAGGGGAACCCAATCAGCCCCAGCATTTT | CASSATGEPNQPQHF | TRBD1 | NA | TRBJ1-5 | TRBV5-1
TGTGCCAGCAGTTCAATAGACAGCCGGAACCACTATGGCTACACCTTC | CASSSIDSRNHYGYTF | NA | few | TRBJ1-2 | TRBV27
TGTGCCAGCAGGGGAGCGGGAGTGGCGGAGGAGACCCAGTACTTC | CASRGAGVAEETQYF | TRBD2 | few | TRBJ2-5 | TRBV28
TGTGCCAGCAGCTTTAACAGGGGGCAGGATGGCTACACCTTC | CASSFNRGQDGYTF | TRBD1 | NA | TRBJ1-2 | TRBV11-2
TGTGCTAGTGGTTTGGGACAGGGGGTCACCGGGGAGCTGTTTTTT | CASGLGQGVTGELFF | TRBD1 | NA | TRBJ2-2 | TRBV12-5
TGCGCCAGCAGGCCCACTAGCCAAGAGACCCAGTACTTC | CASRPTSQETQYF | NA | NA | TRBJ2-5 | TRBV5-1
TGTGCCAGTAGTAGGGACTTTGAGTACACTGAAGCTTTCTTT | CASSRDFEYTEAFF | NA | few | TRBJ1-1 | TRBV19
TGTGCCAGCAGTTTAAGGCAGGGTTGGACTGAAGCTTTCTTT | CASSLRQGWTEAFF | NA | NA | TRBJ1-1 | TRBV27
TGTGCCAGCAGCTTACGCAGGATCGGCCCTGATACGCAGTATTTT | CASSLRRIGPDTQYF | NA | NA | TRBJ2-3 | TRBV11-2
TGCGCCAGCAGCCAAGATAATCTCAGGGGGTTGCCCCAGCATTTT | CASSQDNLRGLPQHF | TRBD1 | NA | TRBJ1-5 | TRBV4-1
TGTGCCAGCAGCTTAGCGACGGGCAGGGTCGGGCAGCCCCAGCATTTT | CASSLATGRVGQPQHF | NA | NA | TRBJ1-5 | TRBV7-2
TGCGCCAGCAGCCAAGACCGTACAGGGGGTTACAATGAGCAGTTCTTC | CASSQDRTGGYNEQFF | TRBD1 | NA | TRBJ2-1 | TRBV4-3
TGTGCCCGAACCCTGCGTCCCCTGGGGGCAGGGGAGTTTTCCTACGAGCAGTACTTC | CARTLRPLGAGEFSYEQYF | NA | NA | TRBJ2-7 | TRBV11-3
TGTGCCAGAAGCTTCGGACAGGGATCCTACGAGCAGTACTTC | CARSFGQGSYEQYF | TRBD1 | few | TRBJ2-7 | TRBV5-3
TGTGCCAGCAGCTATCAAGTGGGGACTAGCGGAGATGAGCAGTTCTTC | CASSYQVGTSGDEQFF | TRBD2 | NA | TRBJ2-1 | TRBV7-6
TGCGCCAGCAGCTCCCCGGGGGTGACTAACTATGGCTACACCTTC | CASSSPGVTNYGYTF | NA | few | TRBJ1-2 | TRBV4-1
TGTGCCAGTAGTCCCCGGACAGGCTATGGCTACACCTTC | CASSPRTGYGYTF | TRBD1 | NA | TRBJ1-2 | TRBV19
TGTGCCAGCAGTTCTACCGACAGGGCGATCAACACCGGGGAGCTGTTTTTT | CASSSTDRAINTGELFF | TRBD1 | NA | TRBJ2-2 | TRBV28
TGTGCCACCAGCAGAGATCCGGGAGGGCCAGATACGCAGTATTTT | CATSRDPGGPDTQYF | TRBD2 | NA | TRBJ2-3 | TRBV15
TGTGCCAGTAGTATGCGGGACAGGCCCTACGAGCAGTACTTC | CASSMRDRPYEQYF | TRBD1 | few | TRBJ2-7 | TRBV19
TGTGCCAGCAGCTTACTGCCAGGGCAGGCGACTGGAAACACCATATATTTT | CASSLLPGQATGNTIYF | NA | few | TRBJ1-3 | TRBV7-9
TGTGCCAGCAGTTCTCCGGGACAGGGGGCTGTTAATGAAAAACTGTTTTTT | CASSSPGQGAVNEKLFF | TRBD1 | few | TRBJ1-4 | TRBV11-2
TGTGCCAGCAGCGCGTCCGGGACAGGTAGCGACGAGCAGTACTTC | CASSASGTGSDEQYF | TRBD1 | NA | TRBJ2-7 | TRBV9
TGCGCCAGCAGCCCGGGGATTGGGGACAATTCCTACGAGCAGTACTTC | CASSPGIGDNSYEQYF | NA | NA | TRBJ2-7 | TRBV5-1
TGTGCCAGCAGCCGACAGGGGGCCTGGGAGACCCAGTACTTC | CASSRQGAWETQYF | TRBD1 | few | TRBJ2-5 | TRBV2